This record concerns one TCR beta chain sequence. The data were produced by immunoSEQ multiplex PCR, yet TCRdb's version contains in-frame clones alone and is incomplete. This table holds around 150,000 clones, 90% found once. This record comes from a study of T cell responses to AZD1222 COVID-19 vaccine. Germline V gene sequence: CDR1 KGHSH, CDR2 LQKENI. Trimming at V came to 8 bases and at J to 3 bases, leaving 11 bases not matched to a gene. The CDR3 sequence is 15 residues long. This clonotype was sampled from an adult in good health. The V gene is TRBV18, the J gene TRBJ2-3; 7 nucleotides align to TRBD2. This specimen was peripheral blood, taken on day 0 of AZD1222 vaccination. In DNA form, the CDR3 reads TGTGCCAGCCCAAGCGGGACTGAGGGAACAGATACGCAGTATTTT. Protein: CASPSGTEGTDTQYF.